Included here is one T cell receptor (beta chain) sequence, with context. What it recognizes is unknown. Possible read error: a much larger clone is one base away. For the diagnoses, clinical symptoms, serum thyroxine and TRAb, thyroid ultrasound and orbital computed tomography were used. This entry belongs to a study of T cells in Graves' hyperthyroidism and ophthalmopathy. Study as a whole: Once the initial diagnosis was made, peripheral blood was obtained before any treatment.

Amplification targeted TCR beta CDR3 regions from RNA transcripts. HTBI primers were employed in a first-round RT-PCR of the TCR CDR3. TCRdb re-called the multiplex PCR reads through MiXCR, storing one row per CDR3 protein. The table lists 45,000 to 75,000 distinct CDR3 sequences, around 48% of them singletons. CDR3 length: 15 amino acids. Deletions cut 6 bases from V and 3 bases from J, with 15 bases between. Looked up from germline, CDR1 is MDHEN and CDR2 is SYDVKM. Study-level points and caveats: In the analysis, a 13 V-J model separated ophthalmopathy from stable hyperthyroidism.

The gene calls are TRBV28 and TRBJ1-5; no definite D call. Material: blood. This sequence was found in a woman under 40 with Graves' ophthalmopathy. CDR3 nucleotide sequence: TGTGCCAGCAGGTCCCAAGACGGTTACAATCAGCCCCAGCATTTT. Residues: CASRSQDGYNQPQHF.